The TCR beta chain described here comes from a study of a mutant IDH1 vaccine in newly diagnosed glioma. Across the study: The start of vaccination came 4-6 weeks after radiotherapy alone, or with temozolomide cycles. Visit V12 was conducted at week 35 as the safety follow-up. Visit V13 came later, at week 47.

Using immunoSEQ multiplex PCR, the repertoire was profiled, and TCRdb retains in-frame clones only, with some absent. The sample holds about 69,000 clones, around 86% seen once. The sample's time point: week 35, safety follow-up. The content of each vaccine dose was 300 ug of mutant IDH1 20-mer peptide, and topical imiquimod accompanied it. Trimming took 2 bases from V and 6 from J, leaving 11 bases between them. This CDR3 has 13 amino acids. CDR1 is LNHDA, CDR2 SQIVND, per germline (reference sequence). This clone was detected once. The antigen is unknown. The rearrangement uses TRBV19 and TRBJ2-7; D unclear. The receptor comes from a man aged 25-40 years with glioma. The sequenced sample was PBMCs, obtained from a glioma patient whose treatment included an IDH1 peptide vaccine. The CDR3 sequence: CASSISGPSEQYF. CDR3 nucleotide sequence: TGTGCCAGTAGTATATCCGGGCCAAGCGAGCAGTACTTC.